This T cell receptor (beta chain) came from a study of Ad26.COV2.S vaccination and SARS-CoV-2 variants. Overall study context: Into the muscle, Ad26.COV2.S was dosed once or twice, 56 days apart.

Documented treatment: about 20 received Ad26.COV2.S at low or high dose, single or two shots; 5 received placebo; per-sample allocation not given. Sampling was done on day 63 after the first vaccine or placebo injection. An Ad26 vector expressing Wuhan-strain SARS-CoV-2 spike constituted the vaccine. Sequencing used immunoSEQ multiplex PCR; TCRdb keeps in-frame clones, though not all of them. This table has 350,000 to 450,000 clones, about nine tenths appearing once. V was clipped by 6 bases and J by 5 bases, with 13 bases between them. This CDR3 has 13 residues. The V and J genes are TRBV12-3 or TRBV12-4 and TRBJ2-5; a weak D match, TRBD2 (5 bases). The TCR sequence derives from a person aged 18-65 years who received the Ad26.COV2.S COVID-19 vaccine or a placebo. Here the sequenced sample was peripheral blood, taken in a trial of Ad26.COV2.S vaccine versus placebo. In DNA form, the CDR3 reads TGTGCCAGCAGGCTTACTAGTTTCGAGACCCAGTACTTC. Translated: CASRLTSFETQYF.